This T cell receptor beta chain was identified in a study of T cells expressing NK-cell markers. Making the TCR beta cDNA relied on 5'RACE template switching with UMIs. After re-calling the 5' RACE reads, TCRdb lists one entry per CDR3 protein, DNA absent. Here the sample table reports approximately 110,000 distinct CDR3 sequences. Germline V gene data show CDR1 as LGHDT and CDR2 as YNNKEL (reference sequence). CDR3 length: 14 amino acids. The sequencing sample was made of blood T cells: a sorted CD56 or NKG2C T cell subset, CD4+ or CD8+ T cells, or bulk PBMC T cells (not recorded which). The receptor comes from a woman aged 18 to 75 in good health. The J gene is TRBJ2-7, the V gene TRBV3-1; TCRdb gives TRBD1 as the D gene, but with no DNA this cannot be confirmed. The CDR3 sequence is CASSQFRGPHEQYF.